The present T cell receptor (beta chain) was sequenced within a study of response to subunit inactivated influenza vaccine. TCRdb re-derived calls from the RT-PCR reads in MiXCR, one entry per CDR3 protein. This sample has fewer than 700,000 distinct CDR3 sequences, with roughly 13% found just once. General observations from the study: Each seasonal influenza vaccination recruits few new T cells, the authors suggested.

V dropped 2 bases and J dropped 8 bases, with 18 bases sitting between them. Germline-derived CDR1 and CDR2 are LNHNV and YYDKDF (reference sequence). The length of the CDR3 is 16 residues. This clonotype was observed many times. Its antigen is currently unknown. This sequence originates from a man in his fifties who received an inactivated influenza vaccine. The specimen comprised PBMCs from blood, sampled around seven weeks after vaccination. The chain joins TRBV15 to TRBJ1-4, with D possibly TRBD1 on 6 matching bases. The CDR3 sequence is CATSRSRGGAEEKLFF. DNA for the CDR3: TGTGCCACCAGCAGATCTCGGGGGGGCGCGGAGGAAAAACTGTTTTTT.